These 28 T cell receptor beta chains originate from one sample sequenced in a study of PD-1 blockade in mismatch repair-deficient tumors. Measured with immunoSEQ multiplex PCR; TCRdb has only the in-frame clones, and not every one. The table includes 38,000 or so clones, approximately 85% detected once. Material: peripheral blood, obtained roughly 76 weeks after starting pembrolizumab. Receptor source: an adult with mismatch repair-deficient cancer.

The CDR3 sequence: CASSGTNTEAFF. The CDR3, as DNA: TGTGCCAGCAGTGGGACCAACACTGAAGCTTTCTTT. The chain recombines TRBV6-5 with TRBJ1-1; D perhaps matches TRBD1 (5 bases). Trimming stripped 5 bases from V and 2 bases from J, with 6 bases between. Germline values: CDR1 MNHEY, CDR2 SVGAGI. The CDR3 contains 12 residues.

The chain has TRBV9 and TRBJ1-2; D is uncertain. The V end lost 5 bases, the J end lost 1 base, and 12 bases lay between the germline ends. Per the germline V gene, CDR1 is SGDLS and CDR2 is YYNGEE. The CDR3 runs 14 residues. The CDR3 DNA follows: TGTGCCAGCAGTGAAGGCCCGATTAACTATGGCTACACCTTC. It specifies CASSEGPINYGYTF.

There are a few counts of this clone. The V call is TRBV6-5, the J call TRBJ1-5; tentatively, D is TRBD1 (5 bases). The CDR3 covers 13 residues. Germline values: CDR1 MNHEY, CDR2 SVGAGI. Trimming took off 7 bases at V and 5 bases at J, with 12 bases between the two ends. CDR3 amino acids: CASTQGRDQPQHF. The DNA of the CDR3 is TGTGCCAGCACCCAGGGACGGGATCAGCCCCAGCATTTT.

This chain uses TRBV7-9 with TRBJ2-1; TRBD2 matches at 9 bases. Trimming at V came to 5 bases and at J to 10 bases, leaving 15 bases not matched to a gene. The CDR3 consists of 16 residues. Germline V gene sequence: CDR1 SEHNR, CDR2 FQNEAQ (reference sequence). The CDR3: CASSLVWREGLVEQFF. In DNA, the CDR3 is TGTGCCAGCAGCCTAGTCTGGCGGGAGGGCCTAGTGGAGCAGTTCTTC.

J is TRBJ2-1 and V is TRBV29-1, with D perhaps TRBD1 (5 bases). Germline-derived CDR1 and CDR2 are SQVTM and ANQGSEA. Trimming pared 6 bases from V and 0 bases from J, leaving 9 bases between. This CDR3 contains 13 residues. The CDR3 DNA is TGCAGCGTGACAGCAAGCTCCTACAATGAGCAGTTCTTC. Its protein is CSVTASSYNEQFF.

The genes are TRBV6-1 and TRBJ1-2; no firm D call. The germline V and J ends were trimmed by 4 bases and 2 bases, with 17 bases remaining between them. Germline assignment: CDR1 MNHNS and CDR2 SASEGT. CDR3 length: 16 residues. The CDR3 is CASSAALWGGNYGYTF. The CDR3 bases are TGTGCCAGCAGTGCCGCTTTATGGGGAGGGAACTATGGCTACACCTTC.

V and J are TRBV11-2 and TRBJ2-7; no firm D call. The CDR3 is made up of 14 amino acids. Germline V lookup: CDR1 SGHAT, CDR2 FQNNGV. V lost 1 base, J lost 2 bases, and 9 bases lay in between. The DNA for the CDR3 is TGTGCCAGCAGCTTAGTCGCTAAGCCCTACGAGCAGTACTTC. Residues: CASSLVAKPYEQYF.

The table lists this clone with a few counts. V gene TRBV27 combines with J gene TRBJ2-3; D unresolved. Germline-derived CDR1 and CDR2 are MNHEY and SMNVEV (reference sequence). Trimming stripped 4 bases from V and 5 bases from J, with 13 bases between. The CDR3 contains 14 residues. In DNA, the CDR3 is TGTGCCAGCAGTTCCAGAACTGGAAGAGATACGCAGTATTTT. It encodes CASSSRTGRDTQYF.

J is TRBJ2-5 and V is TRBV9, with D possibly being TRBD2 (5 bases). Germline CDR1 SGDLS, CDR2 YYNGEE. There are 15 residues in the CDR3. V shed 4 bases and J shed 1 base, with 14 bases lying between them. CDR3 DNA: TGTGCCAGCAGCCCCCTGAGTCGGGGCCAAGAGACCCAGTACTTC. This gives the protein CASSPLSRGQETQYF.

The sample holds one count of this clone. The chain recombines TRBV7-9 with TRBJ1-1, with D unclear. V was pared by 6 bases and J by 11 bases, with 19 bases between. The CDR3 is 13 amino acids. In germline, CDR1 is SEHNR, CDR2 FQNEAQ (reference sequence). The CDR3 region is CASRRAGILAAFF. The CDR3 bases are TGTGCCAGCAGGCGGGCGGGGATCTTGGCCGCTTTCTTT.

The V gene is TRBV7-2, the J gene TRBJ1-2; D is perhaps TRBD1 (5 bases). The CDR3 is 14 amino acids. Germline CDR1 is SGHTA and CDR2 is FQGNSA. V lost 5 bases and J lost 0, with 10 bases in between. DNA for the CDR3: TGTGCCAGCAGCCCGATGACAGCTAACTATGGCTACACCTTC. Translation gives CASSPMTANYGYTF.

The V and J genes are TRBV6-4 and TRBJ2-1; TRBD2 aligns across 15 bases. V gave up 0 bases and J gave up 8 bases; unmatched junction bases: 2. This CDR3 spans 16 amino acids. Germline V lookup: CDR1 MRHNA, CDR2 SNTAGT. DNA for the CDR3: TGTGCCAGCAGTGACTCGGGACTAGCGGGAGGACATGAGCAGTTCTTC. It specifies CASSDSGLAGGHEQFF.

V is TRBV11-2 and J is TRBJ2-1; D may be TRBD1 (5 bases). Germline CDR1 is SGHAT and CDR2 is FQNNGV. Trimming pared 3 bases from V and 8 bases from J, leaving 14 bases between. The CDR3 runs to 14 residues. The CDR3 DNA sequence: TGTGCCAGCAGCTTTGGCAGGGTTTTAGATGAGCAGTTCTTC. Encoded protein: CASSFGRVLDEQFF.

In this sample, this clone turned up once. CDR3 in amino acids: CASSSTGSGNTIYF. The CDR3, as DNA: TGTGCCAGCAGCTCGACAGGATCTGGAAACACCATATATTTT. The gene calls are TRBV5-4 and TRBJ1-3, with D tentatively TRBD1 (6 bases). V lost 3 bases, J lost 1 base, and 8 bases lay in between. Germline CDR1 SGHNT, CDR2 YYREEE (reference sequence). The CDR3 has 14 amino acids.

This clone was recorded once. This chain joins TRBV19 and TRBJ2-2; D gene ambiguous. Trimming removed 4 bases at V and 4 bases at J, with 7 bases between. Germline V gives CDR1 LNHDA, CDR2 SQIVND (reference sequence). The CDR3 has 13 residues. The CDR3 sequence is CASSKRRTGELFF. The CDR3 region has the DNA TGTGCCAGTAGTAAAAGGCGCACCGGGGAGCTGTTTTTT. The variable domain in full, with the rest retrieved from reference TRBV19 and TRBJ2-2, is DGGITQSPKYLFRKEGQNVTLSCEQNLNHDAMYWYRQDPGQGLRLIYYSQIVNDFQKGDIAEGYSVSREKKESFPLTVTSAQKNPTAFYLCASSKRRTGELFFGEGSRLTVL.

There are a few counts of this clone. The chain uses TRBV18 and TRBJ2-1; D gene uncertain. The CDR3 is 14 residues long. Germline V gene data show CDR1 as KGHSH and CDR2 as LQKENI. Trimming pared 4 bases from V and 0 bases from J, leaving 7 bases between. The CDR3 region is CASSRAGSYNEQFF. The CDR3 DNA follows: TGTGCCAGCTCACGAGCCGGCTCCTACAATGAGCAGTTCTTC.

The CDR3 coding sequence is TGTGCCAGCAGTGAACGGACAGTTAGCAATCAGCCCCAGCATTTT. This sequence encodes CASSERTVSNQPQHF. The J gene is TRBJ1-5, the V gene TRBV2, with D tentatively TRBD1 (6 bases). Trimming left V 2 bases short and J 0 bases short, with 8 bases between. This CDR3 comprises 15 residues. Per germline, CDR1 SNHLY and CDR2 FYNNEI.

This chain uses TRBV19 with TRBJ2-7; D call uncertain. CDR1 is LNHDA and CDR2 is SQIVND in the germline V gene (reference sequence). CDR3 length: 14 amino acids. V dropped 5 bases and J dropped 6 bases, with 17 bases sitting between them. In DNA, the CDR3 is TGTGCCAGTAGTCACGGGCAGTCCCGCGTCGAGCAGTACTTC. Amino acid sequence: CASSHGQSRVEQYF.

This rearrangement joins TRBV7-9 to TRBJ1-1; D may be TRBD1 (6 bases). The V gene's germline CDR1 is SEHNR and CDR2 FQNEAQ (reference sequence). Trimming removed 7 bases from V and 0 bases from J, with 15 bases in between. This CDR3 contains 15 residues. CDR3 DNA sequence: TGTGCCAGCATGCCCAAACAGGGACTGAACACTGAAGCTTTCTTT. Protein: CASMPKQGLNTEAFF.

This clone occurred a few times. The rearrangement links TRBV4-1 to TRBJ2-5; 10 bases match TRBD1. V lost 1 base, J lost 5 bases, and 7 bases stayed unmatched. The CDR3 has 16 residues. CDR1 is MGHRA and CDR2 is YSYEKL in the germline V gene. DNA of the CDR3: TGCGCCAGCAGCCAAGTTAGACAGGGGGCGCGGGAGACCCAGTACTTC. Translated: CASSQVRQGARETQYF.

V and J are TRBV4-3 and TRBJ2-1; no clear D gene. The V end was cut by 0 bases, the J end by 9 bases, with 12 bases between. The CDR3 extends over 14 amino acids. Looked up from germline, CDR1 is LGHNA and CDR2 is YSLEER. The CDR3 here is CASSQDPRSVEQFF. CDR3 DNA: TGCGCCAGCAGCCAAGATCCGAGGAGCGTTGAGCAGTTCTTC.

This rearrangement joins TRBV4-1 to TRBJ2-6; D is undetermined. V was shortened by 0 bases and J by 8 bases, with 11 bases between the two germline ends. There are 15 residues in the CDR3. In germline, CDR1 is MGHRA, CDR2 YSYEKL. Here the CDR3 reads CASSQDRTKSNVLTF. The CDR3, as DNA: TGCGCCAGCAGCCAAGACCGAACCAAATCCAACGTCCTGACTTTC.

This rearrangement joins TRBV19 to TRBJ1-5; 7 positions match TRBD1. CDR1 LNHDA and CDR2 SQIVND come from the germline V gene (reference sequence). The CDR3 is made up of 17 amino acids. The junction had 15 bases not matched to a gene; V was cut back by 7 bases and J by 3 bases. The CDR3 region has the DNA TGTGCCAGTATTGCTCATGAAGGACAGGCAGTCAATCAGCCCCAGCATTTT. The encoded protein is CASIAHEGQAVNQPQHF.

The DNA of the CDR3 is TGTGCCAGCAGCCGAGGACTAGCGGGAGTAACACAGGAGCAGTACTTC. Protein product: CASSRGLAGVTQEQYF. The gene calls are TRBV5-4 and TRBJ2-7; 13 bases align to TRBD2. CDR1 is SGHNT, CDR2 YYREEE, per germline (reference sequence). The CDR3 spans 16 residues. The junction had 11 bases not matched to a gene; V was cut back by 4 bases and J by 7 bases.

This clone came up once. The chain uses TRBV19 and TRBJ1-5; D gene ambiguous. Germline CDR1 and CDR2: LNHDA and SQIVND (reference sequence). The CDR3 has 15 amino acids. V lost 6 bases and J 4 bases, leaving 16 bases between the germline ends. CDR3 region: CASRPPETPNQPQHF. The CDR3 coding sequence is TGTGCCAGTAGGCCCCCGGAGACCCCTAATCAGCCCCAGCATTTT.

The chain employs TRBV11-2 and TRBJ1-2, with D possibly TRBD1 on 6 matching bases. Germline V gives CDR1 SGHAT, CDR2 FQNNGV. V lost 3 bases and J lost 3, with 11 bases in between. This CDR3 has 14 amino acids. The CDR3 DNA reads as TGTGCCAGCAGCTTCGAGGGGGACCACTATGGCTACACCTTC. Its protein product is CASSFEGDHYGYTF.

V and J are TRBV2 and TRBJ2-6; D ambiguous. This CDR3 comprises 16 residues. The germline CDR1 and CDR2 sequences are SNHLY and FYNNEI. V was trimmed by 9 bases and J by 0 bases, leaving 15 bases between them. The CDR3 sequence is CARSMGGNSGANVLTF. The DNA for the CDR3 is TGTGCCAGATCCATGGGTGGCAACTCTGGGGCCAACGTCCTGACTTTC. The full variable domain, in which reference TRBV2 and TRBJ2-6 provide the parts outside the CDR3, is EPEVTQTPSHQVTQMGQEVILRCVPISNHLYFYWYRQILGQKVEFLVSFYNNEISEKSEIFDDQFSVERPDGSNFTLKIRSTKLEDSAMYFCARSMGGNSGANVLTFGAGSRLTVL.

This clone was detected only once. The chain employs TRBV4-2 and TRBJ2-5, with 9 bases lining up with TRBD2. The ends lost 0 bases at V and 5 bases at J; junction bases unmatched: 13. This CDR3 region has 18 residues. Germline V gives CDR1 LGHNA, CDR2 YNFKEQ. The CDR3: CASSQEGTAGGGQETQYF. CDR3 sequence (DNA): TGTGCCAGCAGCCAAGAGGGGACAGCGGGGGGAGGGCAGGAGACCCAGTACTTC.